Sequencing of this T cell receptor (beta chain) was carried out in a study of tumor and adjacent non-tumor tissue in lung cancer. No cell sorting was done before RNA was extracted from the tissue. The library came from three nested PCR rounds adapted from ARM-PCR protocols. A single record per CDR3 protein comes from TCRdb applying MiXCR to the multiplex PCR reads. This table holds 70,000 to 90,000 distinct CDR3 sequences, 75% to 90% found once. Worth noting for this clonotype: Germline is not matched at one junction end, which may reflect a read error.

Material for sequencing was lung tumor tissue. The TCR comes from a woman in her forties or fifties with non-small cell lung cancer.

As DNA, the CDR3 is TGCAGCATTGAGGGGGACGGACTCAATGAGCAGTTATTC. Translating it yields CSIEGDGLNEQLF. The rearrangement joins TRBV29-1 to TRBJ2-1; possible D gene TRBD1, 6 bases. Germline V lookup: CDR1 SQVTM, CDR2 ANQGSEA. CDR3 length: 13 residues.